This T cell receptor beta chain emerged from a study of cytomegalovirus exposure and HLA in healthy donors. The CDR3 runs to 15 residues. Germline V gene sequence: CDR1 SGDLS, CDR2 YYNGEE. Trimming at V came to 2 bases and at J to 4 bases, leaving 7 bases not matched to a gene. Study findings and constraints: Later on, analysis showed that most CMV-associated TCR beta chains appeared to be HLA-restricted. Later, an analysis showed that TCR beta chains associated with HLA were more clonally expanded than others that were equally common.

The PCR ran on 60 Vbeta and 13 Jbeta primers. The repertoire was sequenced with immunoSEQ multiplex PCR; TCRdb's copy has only in-frame clones and lacks some. Here the sample spans about 160,000 clones, roughly 76% being singletons. With regard to this clone: Its cognate antigen is unknown.

The donors were healthy bone marrow donors. The sequencing sample was made of PBMCs. This TCR came from a human donor in good health. The chain combines TRBV9 with TRBJ2-5; 8 bases are a match to TRBD2. In DNA, the CDR3 is TGTGCCAGCAGCGTTAGCGGGGCGATAGGAGAGACCCAGTACTTC. Protein: CASSVSGAIGETQYF. Using reference TRBV9 and TRBJ2-5 for the parts outside the CDR3, the full variable domain is DSGVTQTPKHLITATGQRVTLRCSPRSGDLSVYWYQQSLDQGLQFLIQYYNGEERAKGNILERFSAQQFPDLHSELNLSSLELGDSALYFCASSVSGAIGETQYFGPGTRLLVL.